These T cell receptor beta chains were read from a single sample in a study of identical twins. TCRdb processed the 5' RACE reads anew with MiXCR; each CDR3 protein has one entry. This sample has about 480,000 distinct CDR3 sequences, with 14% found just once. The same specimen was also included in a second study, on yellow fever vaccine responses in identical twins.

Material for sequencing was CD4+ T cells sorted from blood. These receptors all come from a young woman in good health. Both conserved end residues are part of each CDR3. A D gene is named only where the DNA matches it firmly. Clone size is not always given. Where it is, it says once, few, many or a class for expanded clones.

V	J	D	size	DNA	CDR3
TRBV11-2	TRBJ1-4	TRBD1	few	TGTGCCAGCAGCTTAGGGACAGGGCGTGAAAAACTGTTTTTT	CASSLGTGREKLFF
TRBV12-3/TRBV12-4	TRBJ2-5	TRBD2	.	TGTGCCAGCAGTTTTGGCGGGAGCGACTTAGGGGAGACCCAGTACTTC	CASSFGGSDLGETQYF
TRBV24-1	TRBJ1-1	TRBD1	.	TGTGCCACCAGTGATACAGGGGGGTTGGCTGAAGCTTTCTTT	CATSDTGGLAEAFF
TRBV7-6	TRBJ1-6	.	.	TGTGCCAGCAGCTCCCAGATGGGTTCACCCCTCCACTTT	CASSSQMGSPLHF
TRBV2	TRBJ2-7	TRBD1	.	TGTGCCAGCAGTGAAGCGGGGACAGGGTTCAGCGAGCAGTACTTC	CASSEAGTGFSEQYF
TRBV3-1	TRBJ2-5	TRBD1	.	TGTGCCAGCAGCCAAACAGGGGATTGGGAGACCCAGTACTTC	CASSQTGDWETQYF
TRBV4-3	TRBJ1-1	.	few	TGCGCCAGCAGCCAAGATCCAGGGTTTATGAACACTGAAGCTTTCTTT	CASSQDPGFMNTEAFF
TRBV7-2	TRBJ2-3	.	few	TGTGCCAGCAGGGGAGCGGGAGATACGCAGTATTTT	CASRGAGDTQYF
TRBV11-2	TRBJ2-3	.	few	TGTGCCAGCAGCTATCTCCAGGGGAAAGGCACAGATACGCAGTATTTT	CASSYLQGKGTDTQYF
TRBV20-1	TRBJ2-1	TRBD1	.	TGCAGTGCCAGAACCGGGACAGGTTACAATGAGCAGTTCTTC	CSARTGTGYNEQFF
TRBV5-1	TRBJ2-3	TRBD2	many	TGCGCCAGCAGCTTCACCGGGACTAGTATAACAGATACGCAGTATTTT	CASSFTGTSITDTQYF
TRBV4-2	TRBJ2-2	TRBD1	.	TGTGCCAGCAGCCAAGAGACCAGGGGGATATCTACCGGGGAGCTGTTTTTT	CASSQETRGISTGELFF
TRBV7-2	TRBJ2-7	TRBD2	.	TGTGCCAGCAGCGGGGCTAGCGGGGGACCATCCTACGAGCAGTACTTC	CASSGASGGPSYEQYF
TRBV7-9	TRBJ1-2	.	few	TGTGCCAGCAGCCCGGAATCCGGGACCGTATATGGCTACACCTTC	CASSPESGTVYGYTF
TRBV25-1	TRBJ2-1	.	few	TGTGCCAGCAGTGAATCTTCGGTAAACTCCTACAATGAGCAGTTCTTC	CASSESSVNSYNEQFF